The source of this T cell receptor (beta chain) is a study of T cell responses to AZD1222 COVID-19 vaccine. Study findings and constraints: Vaccine-associated CD4 TCRs ranged over spike, dominating at 160-218 and 743-854. No day 14 peak samples; only post-peak repertoires were characterized. At study baseline, merely six AZD1222 recipients were seropositive. In a largely white British group with more females than males, clonal diversity was possibly underestimated.

As regards this clone: Its antigen is unidentified.

TCRdb's table, derived via immunoSEQ multiplex PCR, lists solely in-frame clones and lacks some. Among 100,000 or so clones listed, 88% were seen once. V gave up 1 base and J gave up 10 bases; unmatched junction bases: 10. CDR3 length: 15 amino acids. The germline V gene encodes CDR1 LGHDT and CDR2 YNNKEL (reference sequence). The chain carries TRBV3-1 (or the pseudogene TRBV3-2) and TRBJ1-1; 9 bases are shared with TRBD1. The sequences come from peripheral blood, collected on day 0 of AZD1222 vaccination. The sequence was obtained from an adult in good health. CDR3 sequence reads: CASSQVGQGRLLAFF. The CDR3, as DNA: TGTGCCAGCAGCCAAGTTGGACAGGGGCGCCTTCTAGCTTTCTTT.